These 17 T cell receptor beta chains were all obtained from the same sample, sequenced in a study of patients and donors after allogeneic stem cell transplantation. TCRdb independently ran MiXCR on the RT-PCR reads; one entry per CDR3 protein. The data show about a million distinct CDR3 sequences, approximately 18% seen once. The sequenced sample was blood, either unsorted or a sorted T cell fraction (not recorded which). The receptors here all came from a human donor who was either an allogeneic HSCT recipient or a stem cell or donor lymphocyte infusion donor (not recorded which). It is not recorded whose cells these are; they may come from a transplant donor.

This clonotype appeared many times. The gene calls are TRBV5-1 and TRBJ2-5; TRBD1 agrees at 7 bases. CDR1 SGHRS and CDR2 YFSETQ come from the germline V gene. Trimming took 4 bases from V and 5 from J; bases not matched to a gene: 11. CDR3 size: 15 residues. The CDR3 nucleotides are TGCGCCAGCAGCAAAGCCGGGACAGAGAAGGAGACCCAGTACTTC. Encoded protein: CASSKAGTEKETQYF.

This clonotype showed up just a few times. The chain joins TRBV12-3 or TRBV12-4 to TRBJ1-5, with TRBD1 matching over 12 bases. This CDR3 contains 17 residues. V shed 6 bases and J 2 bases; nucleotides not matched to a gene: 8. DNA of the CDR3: TGTGCCAGCAGACCGGGACAGGGGGCGGGTGGCAATCAGCCCCAGCATTTT. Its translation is CASRPGQGAGGNQPQHF.

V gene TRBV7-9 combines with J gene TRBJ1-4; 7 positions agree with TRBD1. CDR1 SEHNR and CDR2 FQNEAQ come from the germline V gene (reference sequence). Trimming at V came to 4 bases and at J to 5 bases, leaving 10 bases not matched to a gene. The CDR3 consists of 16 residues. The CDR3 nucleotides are TGTGCCAGCAGCTCGCCGAGGGACAGCCCGAATGAAAAACTGTTTTTT. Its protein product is CASSSPRDSPNEKLFF.

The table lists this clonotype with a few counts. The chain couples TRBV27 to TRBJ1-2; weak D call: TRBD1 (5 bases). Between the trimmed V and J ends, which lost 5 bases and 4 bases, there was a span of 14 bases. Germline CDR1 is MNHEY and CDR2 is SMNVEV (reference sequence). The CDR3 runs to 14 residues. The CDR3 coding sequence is TGTGCCAGCAGTGCCGGGACGGCCACCTATGGCTACACCTTC. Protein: CASSAGTATYGYTF.

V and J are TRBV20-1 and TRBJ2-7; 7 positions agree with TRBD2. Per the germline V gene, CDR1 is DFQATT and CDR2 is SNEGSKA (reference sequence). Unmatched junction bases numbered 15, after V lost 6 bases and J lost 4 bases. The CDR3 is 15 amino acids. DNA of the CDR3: TGCAGTGCCGCGTCTTTAGCGGGCCCCGGGTACGAGCAGTACTTC. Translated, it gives CSAASLAGPGYEQYF.

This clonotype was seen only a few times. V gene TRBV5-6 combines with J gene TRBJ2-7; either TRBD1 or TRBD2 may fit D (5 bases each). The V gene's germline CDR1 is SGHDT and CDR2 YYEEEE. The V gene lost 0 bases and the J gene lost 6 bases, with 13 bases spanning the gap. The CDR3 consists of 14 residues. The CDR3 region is CASSLAQGVGEQYF. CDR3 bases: TGTGCCAGCAGCTTGGCCCAGGGAGTAGGCGAGCAGTACTTC.

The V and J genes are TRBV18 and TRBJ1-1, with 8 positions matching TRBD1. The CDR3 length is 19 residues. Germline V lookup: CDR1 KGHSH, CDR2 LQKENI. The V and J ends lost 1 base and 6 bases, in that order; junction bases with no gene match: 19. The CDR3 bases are TGTGCCAGCTCACCACATACACCGGGACAGGCTTCGTTATCCTCTGAAGCTTTCTTT. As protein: CASSPHTPGQASLSSEAFF.

The CDR3 bases are TGTGCCAGCAGTCGTCGGAATGCTGAAGCTTTCTTT. As protein: CASSRRNAEAFF. The chain employs TRBV13 and TRBJ1-1; no reliable D call. V was trimmed by 6 bases and J by 6 bases, leaving 11 bases between them. Germline V CDR1 and CDR2: PRHDT, FYEKMQ (reference sequence). CDR3 length equals 12 residues.

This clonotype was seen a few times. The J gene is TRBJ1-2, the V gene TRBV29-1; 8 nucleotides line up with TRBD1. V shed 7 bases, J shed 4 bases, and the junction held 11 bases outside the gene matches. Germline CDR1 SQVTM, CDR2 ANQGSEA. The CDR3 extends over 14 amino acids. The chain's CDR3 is CSAVAHGTGYGYTF. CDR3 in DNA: TGCAGCGCCGTTGCCCACGGGACAGGCTATGGCTACACCTTC. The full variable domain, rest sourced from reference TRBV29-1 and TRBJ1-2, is SAVISQKPSRDICQRGTSLTIQCQVDSQVTMMFWYRQQPGQSLTLIATANQGSEATYESGFVIDKFPISRPNLTFSTLTVSNMSPEDSSIYLCSAVAHGTGYGYTFGSGTRLTVV.

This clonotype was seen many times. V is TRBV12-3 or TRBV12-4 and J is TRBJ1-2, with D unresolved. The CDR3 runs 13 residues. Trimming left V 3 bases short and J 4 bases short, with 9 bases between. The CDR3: CASSFPDGYGYTF. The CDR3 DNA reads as TGTGCCAGCAGTTTCCCGGACGGCTATGGCTACACCTTC.

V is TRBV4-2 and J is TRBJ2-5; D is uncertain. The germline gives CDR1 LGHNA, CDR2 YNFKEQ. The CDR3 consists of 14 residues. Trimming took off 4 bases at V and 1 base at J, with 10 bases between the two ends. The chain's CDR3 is CASSLKSSQETQYF. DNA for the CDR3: TGTGCCAGCAGCCTCAAGAGTTCCCAAGAGACCCAGTACTTC.

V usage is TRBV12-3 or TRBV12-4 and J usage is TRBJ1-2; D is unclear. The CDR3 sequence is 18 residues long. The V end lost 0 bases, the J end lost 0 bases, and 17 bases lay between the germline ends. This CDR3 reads CASSLASGVTLSNYGYTF. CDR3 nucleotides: TGTGCCAGCAGTTTAGCGTCTGGCGTTACTCTCTCTAACTATGGCTACACCTTC.

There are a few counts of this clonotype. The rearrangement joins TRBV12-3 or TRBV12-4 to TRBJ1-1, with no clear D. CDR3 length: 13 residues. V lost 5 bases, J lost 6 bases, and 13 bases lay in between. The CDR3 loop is CASSHRHSPEAFF. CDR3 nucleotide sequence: TGTGCCAGCAGTCACCGACACTCCCCTGAAGCTTTCTTT.

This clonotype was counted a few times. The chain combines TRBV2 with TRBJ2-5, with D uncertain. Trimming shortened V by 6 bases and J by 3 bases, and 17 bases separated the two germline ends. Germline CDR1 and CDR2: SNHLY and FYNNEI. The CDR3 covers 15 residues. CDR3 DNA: TGTGCCAGCAGCGGCATTTCAACTGGAAAAGAGACCCAGTACTTC. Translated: CASSGISTGKETQYF.

The CDR3 DNA follows: TGTGCCAGCAGTGAACATGGTTTACCTGAAGCTTTCTTT. Protein product: CASSEHGLPEAFF. This rearrangement joins TRBV25-1 to TRBJ1-1; D call uncertain. CDR1 is MGHDK, CDR2 SYGVNS, per germline. The CDR3 runs 13 residues. V shed 2 bases and J shed 6 bases, with 10 bases lying between them. Full variable domain (outside the CDR3, taken from reference TRBV25-1 and TRBJ1-1): EADIYQTPRYLVIGTGKKITLECSQTMGHDKMYWYQQDPGMELHLIHYSYGVNSTEKGDLSSESTVSRIRTEHFPLTLESARPSHTSQYLCASSEHGLPEAFFGQGTRLTVV.

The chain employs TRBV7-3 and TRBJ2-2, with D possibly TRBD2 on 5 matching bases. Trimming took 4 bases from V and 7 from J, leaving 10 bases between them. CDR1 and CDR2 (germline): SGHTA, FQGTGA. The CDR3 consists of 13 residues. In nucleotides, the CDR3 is TGTGCCAGCAGCTCAGGACTTGGCGGGGAGCTGTTTTTT. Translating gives CASSSGLGGELFF.

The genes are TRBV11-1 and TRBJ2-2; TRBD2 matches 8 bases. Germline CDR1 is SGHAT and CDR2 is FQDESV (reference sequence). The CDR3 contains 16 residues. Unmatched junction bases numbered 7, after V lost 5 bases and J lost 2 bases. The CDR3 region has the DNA TGTGCCAGCAGCCAACTAGCGGACCTAAACACCGGGGAGCTGTTTTTT. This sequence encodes CASSQLADLNTGELFF.